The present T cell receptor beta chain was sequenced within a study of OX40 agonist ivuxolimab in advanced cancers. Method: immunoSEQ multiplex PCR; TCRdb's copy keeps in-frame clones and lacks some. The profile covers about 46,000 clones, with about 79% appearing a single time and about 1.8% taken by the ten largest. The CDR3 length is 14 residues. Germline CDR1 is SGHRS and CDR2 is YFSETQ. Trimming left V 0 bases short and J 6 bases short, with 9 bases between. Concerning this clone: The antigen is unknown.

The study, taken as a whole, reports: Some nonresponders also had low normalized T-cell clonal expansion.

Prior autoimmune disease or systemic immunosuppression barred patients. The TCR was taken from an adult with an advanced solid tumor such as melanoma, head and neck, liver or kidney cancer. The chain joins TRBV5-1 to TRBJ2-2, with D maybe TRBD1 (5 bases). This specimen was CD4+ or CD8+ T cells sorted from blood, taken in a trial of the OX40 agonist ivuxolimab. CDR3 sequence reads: CASSLGQGPGELFF. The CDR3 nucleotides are TGCGCCAGCAGCTTGGGCCAGGGCCCCGGGGAGCTGTTTTTT. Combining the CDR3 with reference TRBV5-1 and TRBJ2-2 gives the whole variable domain KAGVTQTPRYLIKTRGQQVTLSCSPISGHRSVSWYQQTPGQGLQFLFEYFSETQRNKGNFPGRFSGRQFSNSRSEMNVSTLELGDSALYLCASSLGQGPGELFFGEGSRLTVL.